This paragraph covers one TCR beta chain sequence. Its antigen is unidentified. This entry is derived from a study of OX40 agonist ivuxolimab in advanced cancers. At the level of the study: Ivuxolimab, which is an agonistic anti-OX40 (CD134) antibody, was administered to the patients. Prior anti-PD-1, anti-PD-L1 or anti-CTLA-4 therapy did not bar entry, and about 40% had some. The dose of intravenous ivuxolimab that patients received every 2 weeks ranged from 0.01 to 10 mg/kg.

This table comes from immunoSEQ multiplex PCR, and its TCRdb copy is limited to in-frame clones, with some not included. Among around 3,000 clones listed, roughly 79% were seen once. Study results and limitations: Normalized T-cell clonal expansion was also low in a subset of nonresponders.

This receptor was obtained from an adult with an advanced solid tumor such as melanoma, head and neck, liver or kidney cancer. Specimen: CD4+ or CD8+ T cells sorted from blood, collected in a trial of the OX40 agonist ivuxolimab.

The CDR3 protein is CASSPADIYNEQFF. The CDR3, as DNA: TGTGCCAGCAGCCCAGCGGACATCTACAATGAGCAGTTCTTC. This chain connects TRBV14 to TRBJ2-1; D possibly uses TRBD1 or TRBD2 (5 bases each). CDR3 length equals 14 residues. CDR1 and CDR2 (germline): SGHDN, FVKESK. Between the trimmed V and J ends, which lost 4 bases and 3 bases, there was a span of 10 bases.